The 28 T cell receptor beta chains presented below share a single source sample, sequenced in a study of blood T cell repertoires in COVID-19. The data were produced by immunoSEQ multiplex PCR, yet TCRdb's version contains in-frame clones alone and is incomplete. There are around 93,000 clones in the sample; over 70% occur only once, and 8.5% to 10% lies in the top ten. Sequencing was done on a sample of peripheral blood. These receptors were collected from a woman of 80 years or more with acute or convalescent COVID-19.

The rearrangement joins TRBV5-1 to TRBJ1-2; possibly TRBD1 for D (6 bases). Per the germline V gene, CDR1 is SGHRS and CDR2 is YFSETQ. The CDR3 has 17 residues. Trimming took off 3 bases at V and 11 bases at J, with 29 bases between the two ends. DNA of the CDR3: TGCGCCAGCAGCTCTGTTGGCGGGTCCGGGGAAGGGGGATCATACACCTTC. Translation gives CASSSVGGSGEGGSYTF. Filled out from reference TRBV5-1 and TRBJ1-2, the complete variable domain reads KAGVTQTPRYLIKTRGQQVTLSCSPISGHRSVSWYQQTPGQGLQFLFEYFSETQRNKGNFPGRFSGRQFSNSRSEMNVSTLELGDSALYLCASSSVGGSGEGGSYTFGSGTRLTVV.

The rearrangement links TRBV3-1 (or the pseudogene TRBV3-2) to TRBJ1-2, with D perhaps TRBD1 (5 bases). Germline loops: CDR1 LGHDT, CDR2 YNNKEL (reference sequence). Deletions cut 4 bases from V and 3 bases from J, with 15 bases between. CDR3 length: 15 residues. The CDR3 DNA reads as TGTGCCAGCAGCCGGGCAGGGATTGAGGACTATGGCTACACCTTC. Translation: CASSRAGIEDYGYTF.

This chain uses TRBV5-1 with TRBJ1-1, with D possibly TRBD1 on 6 matching bases. Trimming took off 0 bases at V and 6 bases at J, with 12 bases between the two ends. This CDR3 has 14 residues. Germline-derived CDR1 and CDR2 are SGHRS and YFSETQ. This CDR3 is CASSLGTGSAEAFF. The CDR3 DNA is TGCGCCAGCAGCTTGGGTACAGGGAGCGCTGAAGCTTTCTTT. The full variable domain, in which reference TRBV5-1 and TRBJ1-1 provide the parts outside the CDR3, is KAGVTQTPRYLIKTRGQQVTLSCSPISGHRSVSWYQQTPGQGLQFLFEYFSETQRNKGNFPGRFSGRQFSNSRSEMNVSTLELGDSALYLCASSLGTGSAEAFFGQGTRLTVV.

This clone was recorded many times. This sequence joins TRBV4-2 and TRBJ2-5, with TRBD2 matching 11 bases. The CDR3 covers 16 residues. V shed 2 bases, J shed 3 bases, and the junction held 5 bases outside the gene matches. Germline CDR1 and CDR2: LGHNA and YNFKEQ. The CDR3 DNA reads TGTGCCAGCAGCCAAAAACCGGGACTAGCGGAAGAGACCCAGTACTTC. This codes for CASSQKPGLAEETQYF.

This clone came up many times. The chain links TRBV20-1 to TRBJ2-2; D may be TRBD1 (6 bases). CDR3 length: 15 amino acids. The germline V gene encodes CDR1 DFQATT and CDR2 SNEGSKA (reference sequence). V was trimmed by 3 bases and J by 2 bases, leaving 13 bases between them. The CDR3 nucleotides read TGCAGTGCTAGTCAAGACAGGTTCAACACCGGGGAGCTGTTTTTT. Amino acid sequence: CSASQDRFNTGELFF.

This clone came up once. The chain joins TRBV3-1 (or the pseudogene TRBV3-2) to TRBJ2-7, with D possibly being TRBD2 (6 bases). V gave up 1 base and J gave up 3 bases, with 13 bases separating them. CDR3 length equals 15 residues. From germline, CDR1 is LGHDT and CDR2 YNNKEL (reference sequence). CDR3 region: CASSQGVAEHYEQYF. Here the CDR3 DNA reads TGTGCCAGCAGCCAAGGGGTAGCGGAACACTACGAGCAGTACTTC.

In its sample, this clone was seen many times. The rearrangement uses TRBV30 and TRBJ1-1; D uncertain. Per germline, CDR1 GTSNPN and CDR2 SVGIG (reference sequence). This CDR3 contains 13 residues. V lost 2 bases and J lost 3, with 10 bases in between. CDR3 in amino acids: CAWSKTPDTEAFF. DNA of the CDR3: TGTGCCTGGAGTAAAACCCCAGACACTGAAGCTTTCTTT.

The chain joins TRBV30 to TRBJ2-1; TRBD2 is a possible D gene (6 bases). V lost 8 bases to trimming and J lost 8 bases, with 10 bases between them. The germline V gene has CDR1 GTSNPN and CDR2 SVGIG (reference sequence). The CDR3 runs to 10 residues. CDR3 sequence: CAVREYEQFF. The CDR3 DNA is TGTGCCGTTCGGGAGTATGAGCAGTTCTTC.

The chain joins TRBV5-4 to TRBJ2-7; the match to TRBD1 covers 7 bases. The V gene end was trimmed by 4 bases and the J gene end by 5 bases; junction bases not matched to a gene: 9. The V gene's germline CDR1 is SGHNT and CDR2 YYREEE (reference sequence). The CDR3 has 14 residues. The CDR3 nucleotides are TGTGCCAGCAGCCGCGAGACAGGGCCCAACGAGCAGTACTTC. Protein product: CASSRETGPNEQYF.

The genes are TRBV29-1 and TRBJ1-1; D not resolved. CDR1 is SQVTM, CDR2 ANQGSEA, per germline. This CDR3 spans 15 amino acids. Trimming took 0 bases from V and 0 from J, leaving 11 bases between them. As DNA, the CDR3 is TGCAGCGTTGAAGATCGTCAGCGAATGAACACTGAAGCTTTCTTT. Its protein product is CSVEDRQRMNTEAFF.

The chain has TRBV6-2 or TRBV6-3 and TRBJ1-5; D gene unclear. CDR3 length: 15 amino acids. V dropped 5 bases and J dropped 1 base, with 12 bases sitting between them. In germline, CDR1 is MNHEY, CDR2 SVGEGT. The CDR3 reads CASSPSGKSNQPQHF. CDR3 DNA sequence: TGTGCCAGCAGTCCATCGGGGAAGAGCAATCAGCCCCAGCATTTT.

The chain is built from TRBV9 and TRBJ2-2; 8 bases line up with TRBD1. Germline V lookup: CDR1 SGDLS, CDR2 YYNGEE. V lost 2 bases and J lost 0; bases outside the gene matches: 3. CDR3 length equals 16 residues. CDR3 sequence reads: CASSVRDRSNTGELFF. The CDR3 DNA follows: TGTGCCAGCAGCGTGAGGGACAGGTCGAACACCGGGGAGCTGTTTTTT.

This sequence joins TRBV27 and TRBJ2-6; 8 bases match TRBD1. Per the germline V gene, CDR1 is MNHEY and CDR2 is SMNVEV (reference sequence). The CDR3 loop spans 17 amino acids. The V gene end was trimmed by 6 bases and the J gene end by 0 bases; junction bases not matched to a gene: 7. In DNA, the CDR3 is TGTGCCAGCAGCTCCGGGACAGGCCGCTCTGGGGCCAACGTCCTGACTTTC. It encodes CASSSGTGRSGANVLTF.

This clone was counted once. The V gene is TRBV7-2, the J gene TRBJ1-3; 8 bases are a match to TRBD1. Germline assignment: CDR1 SGHTA and CDR2 FQGNSA. Losses at the gene ends were 5 bases for V and 4 bases for J; bases not matched to a gene: 4. The CDR3 consists of 14 residues. The CDR3 coding sequence is TGTGCCAGCAGCACCCAGGGGGCCGGAAACACCATATATTTT. Encoded protein: CASSTQGAGNTIYF.

The V call is TRBV7-9, the J call TRBJ2-5; D not certain. V was shortened by 5 bases and J by 4 bases, with 5 bases between the two germline ends. CDR1 SEHNR and CDR2 FQNEAQ come from the germline V gene (reference sequence). This CDR3 is built from 11 residues. CDR3 sequence: CASSPSETQYF. In nucleotides, the CDR3 is TGTGCCAGCAGCCCGTCAGAGACCCAGTACTTC.

V usage is TRBV5-1 and J usage is TRBJ2-3, with TRBD1 matching over 10 bases. Germline V gene data show CDR1 as SGHRS and CDR2 as YFSETQ. After removal of 1 base from V and 3 bases from J, the junction contained 8 bases not matched to a gene. The CDR3 extends over 17 amino acids. The CDR3 DNA follows: TGCGCCAGCAGCTTGCCCCCCGGGACAGGGGTGACAGATACGCAGTATTTT. Its protein is CASSLPPGTGVTDTQYF.

The J gene is TRBJ1-5, the V gene TRBV19; 10 bases match TRBD1. Trimming took 6 bases from V and 6 from J; bases not matched to a gene: 5. CDR3 length: 14 amino acids. The germline CDR1 and CDR2 sequences are LNHDA and SQIVND (reference sequence). As DNA, the CDR3 is TGTGCCAGTAGCGGACAGGGGGGACGTCAGCCCCAGCATTTT. Translation gives CASSGQGGRQPQHF.

The rearrangement uses TRBV19 and TRBJ2-2, with 7 bases that match TRBD2. This CDR3 comprises 14 residues. V gave up 9 bases and J gave up 2 bases; unmatched junction bases: 6. CDR1 is LNHDA and CDR2 is SQIVND in the germline V gene (reference sequence). The CDR3 protein is CASKGLTNTGELFF. The DNA for the CDR3 is TGTGCCAGCAAGGGACTAACTAACACCGGGGAGCTGTTTTTT.

V usage is TRBV3-1 (or the pseudogene TRBV3-2) and J usage is TRBJ2-5, with 9 bases lining up with TRBD1. CDR1 is LGHDT, CDR2 YNNKEL, per germline (reference sequence). This CDR3 spans 15 amino acids. V shed 6 bases and J 1 base; nucleotides not matched to a gene: 6. CDR3 DNA: TGTGCCAGCAGGTGGGGGACAGGGCCCCAAGAGACCCAGTACTTC. Amino acid sequence: CASRWGTGPQETQYF.

The V gene is TRBV2, the J gene TRBJ1-1, with no clear D. This CDR3 contains 13 residues. Germline values: CDR1 SNHLY, CDR2 FYNNEI. Trimming took off 5 bases at V and 0 bases at J, with 7 bases between the two ends. For the CDR3, the DNA is TGTGCCAGCAGTTATAATATGAACACTGAAGCTTTCTTT. Protein sequence: CASSYNMNTEAFF.

The V and J genes are TRBV6-2 or TRBV6-3 and TRBJ1-1; possibly TRBD1 for D (5 bases). Germline V gene lookup returns CDR1 MNHEY and CDR2 SVGEGT. V was trimmed by 2 bases and J by 3 bases, leaving 16 bases between them. The CDR3 is 16 residues long. In DNA, the CDR3 is TGTGCCAGCAGTTACAGGTCGCCAGGGAGGTACACTGAAGCTTTCTTT. Translation gives CASSYRSPGRYTEAFF.

The count of this clone is one. The genes are TRBV19 and TRBJ1-3; tentatively, D is TRBD1 (5 bases). V was clipped by 5 bases and J by 0 bases, with 14 bases between them. The CDR3 is 16 amino acids. CDR1 and CDR2 (germline): LNHDA, SQIVND (reference sequence). CDR3 nucleotides: TGTGCCAGTAGTGCTTACAGGCCGAACTCTGGAAACACCATATATTTT. It translates to CASSAYRPNSGNTIYF.

This chain connects TRBV4-3 to TRBJ2-7; D remains ambiguous. CDR1 is LGHNA and CDR2 is YSLEER in the germline V gene. The length of the CDR3 is 16 residues. Trimming cost V 1 base and J 4 bases, with 17 bases left between them. The CDR3 DNA is TGCGCCAGCAGCCAAGCCCTAGAGACTTCCAAATACGAGCAGTACTTC. Its protein is CASSQALETSKYEQYF.

The V and J genes are TRBV6-5 and TRBJ1-3; maybe TRBD1 (5 bases). The CDR3 is 14 amino acids. Trimming removed 6 bases from V and 3 bases from J, with 12 bases in between. Germline-derived CDR1 and CDR2 are MNHEY and SVGAGI. CDR3 amino acids: CASSRQGSGNTIYF. DNA of the CDR3: TGTGCCAGCAGCCGGCAGGGAAGTGGAAACACCATATATTTT.

The V and J genes are TRBV9 and TRBJ1-2; D perhaps matches TRBD1 (6 bases). Germline V gene sequence: CDR1 SGDLS, CDR2 YYNGEE. CDR3 length: 13 residues. V gave up 4 bases and J gave up 8 bases, with 15 bases separating them. This CDR3 is CASSFTGISGYTF. DNA for the CDR3: TGTGCCAGCAGCTTTACAGGGATTTCGGGCTACACCTTC. Drawing the rest from reference TRBV9 and TRBJ1-2, the complete variable domain is DSGVTQTPKHLITATGQRVTLRCSPRSGDLSVYWYQQSLDQGLQFLIQYYNGEERAKGNILERFSAQQFPDLHSELNLSSLELGDSALYFCASSFTGISGYTFGSGTRLTVV.

The V and J genes are TRBV29-1 and TRBJ1-2, with D uncertain. The CDR3 runs 12 residues. The V and J ends lost 2 bases and 7 bases respectively, with 11 bases between them. Germline-derived CDR1 and CDR2 are SQVTM and ANQGSEA. CDR3 in DNA: TGCAGCGTTGAAAGCGCAGCTTTTGGCTACACCTTC. Translation: CSVESAAFGYTF. Supplemented by reference TRBV29-1 and TRBJ1-2, the full variable domain reads SAVISQKPSRDICQRGTSLTIQCQVDSQVTMMFWYRQQPGQSLTLIATANQGSEATYESGFVIDKFPISRPNLTFSTLTVSNMSPEDSSIYLCSVESAAFGYTFGSGTRLTVV.

This chain links TRBV27 with TRBJ1-4; the D is unclear. With 3 bases removed from V and 8 bases from J, the gap between germline ends came to 10 bases. Germline loops: CDR1 MNHEY, CDR2 SMNVEV (reference sequence). The CDR3 totals 13 residues. CDR3 residues: CASSFSGVEKLFF. The CDR3, as DNA: TGTGCCAGCAGTTTCAGCGGGGTAGAAAAACTGTTTTTT.

This clone was counted once. The chain couples TRBV5-1 to TRBJ1-2; maybe TRBD1 (6 bases). CDR1 is SGHRS, CDR2 YFSETQ, per germline. The CDR3 contains 14 residues. V shed 0 bases and J shed 6 bases, with 12 bases lying between them. The CDR3 DNA sequence: TGCGCCAGCAGCTTGGGCTCAACAGGGAATGGCTACACCTTC. It yields the protein CASSLGSTGNGYTF.